The clone carrying this T cell receptor (beta chain) was counted once. What it binds is not known. This sample stems from a study of shared clonotypes between healthy human individuals. The wider study: The donor pool was made up of a couple of women and three men aged 18 to 49. General study points: Estimated richness values were generally larger in naive subsets than in memory subsets. A handful of donors shared around 5.2% of their naive CD4 clonotypes.

The assay was immunoSEQ multiplex PCR, and TCRdb's table has in-frame clones only and misses some. The data contain some 1.5 million clones, around 98% of them singletons. This CDR3 is 15 amino acids long. Trimming took 7 bases from V and 0 from J, leaving 15 bases between them. Germline CDR1 and CDR2: SGHRS and YFSETQ. Material: naive CD4+ T cells sorted from blood. Described subset: CD45RA+ positively selected. The chain has TRBV5-1 and TRBJ2-3; D may be TRBD1 (6 bases). This clonotype was obtained from a man aged 25 to 40 in good health. DNA for the CDR3: TGCGCCAGCGTACGAGGGGGAACTAGCACAGATACGCAGTATTTT. This translates into CASVRGGTSTDTQYF. The whole variable domain, remainder taken from reference TRBV5-1 and TRBJ2-3, is KAGVTQTPRYLIKTRGQQVTLSCSPISGHRSVSWYQQTPGQGLQFLFEYFSETQRNKGNFPGRFSGRQFSNSRSEMNVSTLELGDSALYLCASVRGGTSTDTQYFGPGTRLTVL.